This T cell receptor beta chain derives from a study of T cells after posttransplantation cyclophosphamide (dated by TCRdb to 2015 to 2016). Regarding the study in general: T cell repertoire reconstitution was tracked by TRB sequencing after myeloablative bone marrow transplantation in which posttransplantation cyclophosphamide was used as GVHD prophylaxis. Antigen receptor sequencing was done on samples from some 34 PTCy-treated patients and from approximately 15 related bone marrow donors of those patients. Blood from all 35 or so PTCy patients with 1-year posttransplant specimens was subjected to TRB sequencing. Up to roughly 3 additional blood samples from 2 to 5.2 years after transplant were also TRB-sequenced in 3 patients, as was pretransplant blood from a handful of patients. Because TRA and TRB clonality correlated tightly in ten or so samples, later TCR analyses were limited to TRB. Public TRB sequences were queried against a database of over 3,000 sequences associated with responses to pathogens, tumor antigens, self-antigens and alloantigens. The investigation overall reported the following: Across the approximately 45 patients, TRB clonality was highly associated with recipient CMV seropositivity and CMV reactivation, and diversity with PTCy was similar to that in the CNI/methotrexate controls. The TRB repertoires of T cells infiltrating skin or GI tract showed only limited overlap with the TRB repertoires of T cells in blood. Donor-recipient similarity was low at 1-2 months but rose over the first year, and later blood repertoires were often dominated by donor CD8+ memory clones.

In the paper's terms, the treatment or condition label means: high-dose cyclophosphamide on days +3 and +4 as single-agent GVHD prophylaxis. Patients in the PTCy group got busulfan and fludarabine conditioning, a marrow graft from a related or unrelated donor, and cyclophosphamide on days +3 and +4. PTCy-treated patients came from a prospective multi-institutional clinical trial. Mononuclear cells from peripheral blood and bone marrow were separated by Ficoll-Hypaque density centrifugation and then cryopreserved. Taken from the germline V gene (reference sequence), the CDR1 and CDR2 loops are LNHDA and SQIVND. Including the terminal cysteine and phenylalanine, the CDR3 comprises 12 residues. Only the CDR3 DNA stays, 36 bases, in frame from base 1. V is shortened by 3 bases, J by 4 bases, and the region joining them spans 3 bases. TRB sequencing was run on genomic DNA with either the immunoSEQ assay at survey resolution or the hsTCRB kit. Per the original workflow: The immunoSEQ software handled initial read processing, and the LymphoSeq R package was used for repertoire analyses. Clonality was calculated as 1 minus normalized Shannon entropy, and the Gini coefficient was also calculated for each TRB dataset. Phenotypes of unsorted samples were inferred by mapping TRB sequences from sorted subsets of the recipient or donor onto the same recipient's unsorted samples. Imported from immuneACCESS, the table was reduced by TCRdb to in-frame sequences with V and J called. These copies leave out some clones; in studies compared against another copy, an unresolved V gene accounts for under half, and the cause of the remainder is not known. Clone size and V and J calls were adopted from that table, with D and trimming inferred from the DNA. The sample table lists tens of thousands of clones, 90% of them with a count of one. 2% to 2.5% of the sample lies in the top ten.

In regard to this clone: Its binding antigen is unknown. Base quality data are lacking; no much larger clone is found one base away.

This receptor was identified in a male patient aged 60-70 years who received an allogeneic stem cell transplant from a related donor and was CMV-positive. In transplant recipients, some T cells may be of donor rather than host origin. This specimen was PBMCs, taken just over 60 days after allogeneic stem cell transplant with posttransplant cyclophosphamide. The rearrangement joined TRBV19 to TRBJ2-2; the D gene is unclear. CDR3 protein: CASSMRTGELFF. The sequenced DNA is TGTGCCAGTAGTATGCGCACCGGGGAGCTGTTTTTT.